Following are 21 T cell receptor beta chains from one sample sequenced in a study of blood T cell repertoires in COVID-19. Profiling relied on immunoSEQ multiplex PCR, and the TCRdb table lists in-frame clones only, not all of them. Of a few hundred thousand clones listed, around four fifths were seen once; the top ten hold more than 9%. Sequencing used peripheral blood. These receptors all come from a woman older than 75 with COVID-19, enrolled during active disease.

The rearrangement uses TRBV10-3 and TRBJ2-5; 10 nucleotides align to TRBD1. V lost 10 bases, J lost 5 bases, and 7 bases stayed unmatched. CDR3 length: 13 amino acids. CDR1 ENHRY and CDR2 SYGVKD come from the germline V gene. The CDR3 bases are TGTGCCACCGGGACAGGGGTGGGGGAGACCCAGTACTTC. Residues: CATGTGVGETQYF.

The chain recombines TRBV10-3 with TRBJ2-7, with 12 bases fitting TRBD2. Trimming removed 5 bases from V and 4 bases from J; junction bases left unmatched: 3. CDR1 is ENHRY and CDR2 is SYGVKD in the germline V gene. This CDR3 region has 14 residues. The CDR3 DNA is TGTGCCATCAGTTCTAGCGGGGGGGCATACGAGCAGTACGTC. This gives the protein CAISSSGGAYEQYV.

This chain joins TRBV6-1 and TRBJ2-1, with D possibly TRBD1 on 6 matching bases. V lost 4 bases to trimming and J lost 7 bases, with 20 bases between them. CDR1 is MNHNS and CDR2 is SASEGT in the germline V gene. The CDR3 has 16 amino acids. Here the CDR3 reads CASSAPGAVGRNEQFF. CDR3 in DNA: TGTGCCAGCAGTGCTCCAGGGGCGGTGGGGAGAAATGAGCAGTTCTTC.

The chain carries TRBV11-2 and TRBJ2-7; 10 nucleotides match TRBD2. There are 14 residues in the CDR3. The V segment lost 5 bases and the J segment 2 bases; nucleotides outside the gene matches: 3. Looked up from germline, CDR1 is SGHAT and CDR2 is FQNNGV. CDR3 in amino acids: CASSRSGGTYEQYV. The CDR3 DNA is TGTGCCAGCAGCCGTAGCGGGGGGACCTACGAGCAGTACGTC.

The chain carries TRBV28 and TRBJ1-6, with TRBD1 identical over 10 bases. Germline CDR1 MDHEN, CDR2 SYDVKM. This CDR3 spans 16 amino acids. Losses at the gene ends were 5 bases for V and 8 bases for J; bases not matched to a gene: 9. In nucleotides, the CDR3 is TGTGCCAGCAGTCCACCCGGGACAGGGGCATATTCACCCCTCCACTTT. It specifies CASSPPGTGAYSPLHF.

The chain joins TRBV2 to TRBJ1-4, with TRBD1 matching over 8 bases. The CDR3 spans 13 residues. J lost 8 bases, V lost 6 bases, and 5 bases had no gene match. CDR1 is SNHLY, CDR2 FYNNEI, per germline. The CDR3 coding sequence is TGTGCCAGCAGCGGACAGGGACAAGAAAAACTGTTTTTT. Translation: CASSGQGQEKLFF.

The J gene is TRBJ1-2, the V gene TRBV6-5; D not resolved. CDR1 is MNHEY, CDR2 SVGAGI, per germline. V lost 4 bases and J 8 bases, leaving 8 bases between the germline ends. There are 11 residues in the CDR3. CDR3 in DNA: TGTGCCAGCAGTTTCGGTTGGGGCTACACCTTC. It is translated as CASSFGWGYTF.

This clone was observed once. The rearrangement joins TRBV28 to TRBJ2-1; D ambiguous. CDR1 MDHEN and CDR2 SYDVKM come from the germline V gene. The V gene lost 7 bases and the J gene lost 0 bases, with 13 bases spanning the gap. This CDR3 region has 15 residues. CDR3 nucleotide sequence: TGTGCCAGCATTACCACGGGTAGCTCCTACAATGAGCAGTTCTTC. Its translation is CASITTGSSYNEQFF.

The CDR3 protein is CAWSVGQNQPQHF. The CDR3, as DNA: TGTGCCTGGAGTGTAGGACAGAATCAGCCCCAGCATTTT. The chain combines TRBV30 with TRBJ1-5, with D possibly TRBD1 on 6 matching bases. The V gene's germline CDR1 is GTSNPN and CDR2 SVGIG (reference sequence). The CDR3 contains 13 residues. The V gene lost 0 bases and the J gene lost 4 bases, with 7 bases spanning the gap.

The gene calls are TRBV9 and TRBJ1-1; D remains unclear. V was cut by 0 bases and J by 1 base, with 7 bases left in between. Germline loops: CDR1 SGDLS, CDR2 YYNGEE. The CDR3 has 14 amino acids. The DNA of the CDR3 is TGTGCCAGCAGCGTAGATAGTTGGAACACTGAAGCTTTCTTT. This gives the protein CASSVDSWNTEAFF.

The rearrangement uses TRBV27 and TRBJ1-5; no reliable D call. Germline lookup yields CDR1 MNHEY and CDR2 SMNVEV (reference sequence). The CDR3 sequence is 15 residues long. V was pared by 0 bases and J by 1 base, with 7 bases between. The CDR3: CASSLSGGSNQPQHF. CDR3 bases: TGTGCCAGCAGTTTATCGGGCGGGAGCAATCAGCCCCAGCATTTT.

This sequence joins TRBV7-6 and TRBJ2-7; 8 bases are shared with TRBD1. In germline, CDR1 is SGHVS, CDR2 FNYEAQ. J lost 3 bases, V lost 3 bases, and 7 bases had no gene match. The CDR3 has 15 residues. In nucleotides, the CDR3 is TGTGCCAGCAGCTTGGAACAGGGGGGCCACTACGAGCAGTACTTC. Translating it yields CASSLEQGGHYEQYF.

V usage is TRBV18 and J usage is TRBJ2-3, with 7 bases aligning to TRBD1. The CDR3 is 14 residues long. Unmatched junction bases numbered 7, after V lost 3 bases and J lost 7 bases. The germline V gene encodes CDR1 KGHSH and CDR2 LQKENI. CDR3 DNA sequence: TGTGCCAGCTCACCGGGACAGAGGGTCAATACGCAGTATTTT. It encodes CASSPGQRVNTQYF.

This clone came up once. The V gene is TRBV19, the J gene TRBJ2-7, with 7 bases fitting TRBD1. With V trimmed by 4 bases and J by 3 bases, 12 bases remained unmatched. The V gene's germline CDR1 is LNHDA and CDR2 SQIVND (reference sequence). The CDR3 consists of 16 residues. The CDR3 DNA reads TGTGCCAGTAGTAGATTCGGACAGGCCCAAGGCTACGAGCAGTACTTC. Amino acid sequence: CASSRFGQAQGYEQYF.

J is TRBJ1-2 and V is TRBV5-1; TRBD1 agrees at 10 bases. In germline, CDR1 is SGHRS, CDR2 YFSETQ. Trimming at V came to 3 bases and at J to 8 bases, leaving 7 bases not matched to a gene. This CDR3 is built from 14 residues. CDR3 in amino acids: CASSWGTGVDGYTF. The DNA of the CDR3 is TGCGCCAGCAGCTGGGGGACAGGGGTTGACGGCTACACCTTC.

This rearrangement joins TRBV5-1 to TRBJ2-2, with unresolved D. V gave up 2 bases and J gave up 4 bases, with 18 bases separating them. CDR3 size: 17 residues. CDR1 SGHRS and CDR2 YFSETQ come from the germline V gene. The CDR3 reads CASSFEYSGSGTGELFF. The DNA of the CDR3 is TGCGCCAGCAGCTTCGAGTATTCTGGGTCGGGCACCGGGGAGCTGTTTTTT.

The chain employs TRBV19 and TRBJ2-5, with 12 positions matching TRBD1. CDR1 is LNHDA, CDR2 SQIVND, per germline (reference sequence). The CDR3 is 16 residues long. V was clipped by 8 bases and J by 4 bases; unmatched bases: 11. The CDR3 sequence: CASSSPRDRGRETQYF. CDR3 nucleotides: TGTGCCAGTTCGTCACCCCGGGACAGGGGGCGAGAGACCCAGTACTTC.

The DNA of the CDR3 is TGTGCCAGTGGGACAGACTATGGCTACACCTTC. This encodes CASGTDYGYTF. V usage is TRBV6-5 and J usage is TRBJ1-2; 7 bases fit TRBD1. The ends lost 9 bases at V and 3 bases at J; junction bases unmatched: 1. The CDR3 sequence is 11 residues long. Germline CDR1 MNHEY, CDR2 SVGAGI.

The chain recombines TRBV6-2 or TRBV6-3 with TRBJ2-1, with D unclear. The length of the CDR3 is 16 residues. Germline CDR1 reads MNHEY; CDR2 reads SVGEGT. V was shortened by 0 bases and J by 4 bases, with 13 bases between the two germline ends. The CDR3 sequence: CASSYSFDRGYNEQFF. CDR3 DNA: TGTGCCAGCAGTTACTCCTTTGATAGAGGATACAATGAGCAGTTCTTC.

The chain has TRBV18 and TRBJ1-1, with no clear D. The CDR3 is 14 residues long. Germline V gives CDR1 KGHSH, CDR2 LQKENI. V lost 8 bases to trimming and J lost 5 bases, with 18 bases between them. The CDR3 here is CASETSNSGTEAFF. The CDR3 DNA reads as TGTGCCAGCGAAACAAGTAATTCGGGGACTGAAGCTTTCTTT.

This sequence joins TRBV10-3 and TRBJ2-1, with TRBD1 matching over 10 bases. J was trimmed by 7 bases and V by 3 bases; bases with no gene match: 6. The germline CDR1 and CDR2 sequences are ENHRY and SYGVKD. The CDR3 contains 15 residues. CDR3 sequence (DNA): TGTGCCATCAGTGAACCGGGACAGGGGCTTAATGAGCAGTTCTTC. This encodes CAISEPGQGLNEQFF.